This entry describes one T cell receptor (beta chain). The data stem from a study of resident and recirculating memory T cells in vitiligo. This table comes from immunoSEQ multiplex PCR, and its TCRdb copy is limited to in-frame clones, with some not included. The table lists 65,000 to 80,000 clones, about 90% of them singletons, with approximately 5.4% in the top ten. CDR3 size: 16 residues. Germline V lookup: CDR1 MGHRA, CDR2 YSYEKL. The V segment lost 1 base and the J segment 5 bases; nucleotides outside the gene matches: 11. The chain joins TRBV4-1 to TRBJ2-7; TRBD2 matches 7 bases. Sequenced input: blood. The TCR originated in a male donor with vitiligo. In nucleotides, the CDR3 is TGCGCCAGCAGCCAAGCGGGAGGAGGTGTTTTCCACGAGCAGTACTTC. Translated, it gives CASSQAGGGVFHEQYF.